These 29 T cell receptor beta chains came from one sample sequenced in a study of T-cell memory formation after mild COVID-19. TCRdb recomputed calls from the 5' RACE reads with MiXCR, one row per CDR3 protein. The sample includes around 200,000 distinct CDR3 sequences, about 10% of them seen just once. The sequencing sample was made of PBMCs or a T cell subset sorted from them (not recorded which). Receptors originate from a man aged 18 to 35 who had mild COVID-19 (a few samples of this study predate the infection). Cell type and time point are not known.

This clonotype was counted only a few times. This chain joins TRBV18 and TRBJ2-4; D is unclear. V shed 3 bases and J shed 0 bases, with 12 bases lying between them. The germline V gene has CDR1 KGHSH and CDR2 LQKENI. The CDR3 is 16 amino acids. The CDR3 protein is CASSPAMGRAKNIQYF. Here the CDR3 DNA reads TGTGCCAGCTCACCCGCCATGGGAAGAGCCAAAAACATTCAGTACTTC.

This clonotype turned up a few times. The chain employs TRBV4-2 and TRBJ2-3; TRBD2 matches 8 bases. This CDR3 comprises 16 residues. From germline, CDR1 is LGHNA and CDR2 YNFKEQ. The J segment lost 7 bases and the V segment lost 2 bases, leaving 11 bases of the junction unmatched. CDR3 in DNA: TGTGCCAGCAGCCAAACCGGGGGGGCTCAGGGATATACGCAGTATTTT. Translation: CASSQTGGAQGYTQYF.

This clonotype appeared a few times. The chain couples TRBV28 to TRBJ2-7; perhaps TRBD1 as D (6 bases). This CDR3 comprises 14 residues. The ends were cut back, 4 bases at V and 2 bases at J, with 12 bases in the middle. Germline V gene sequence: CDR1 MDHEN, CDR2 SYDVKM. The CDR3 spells CASSSPGAPYEQYV. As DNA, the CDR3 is TGTGCCAGCAGTTCCCCAGGGGCTCCCTACGAGCAGTACGTC.

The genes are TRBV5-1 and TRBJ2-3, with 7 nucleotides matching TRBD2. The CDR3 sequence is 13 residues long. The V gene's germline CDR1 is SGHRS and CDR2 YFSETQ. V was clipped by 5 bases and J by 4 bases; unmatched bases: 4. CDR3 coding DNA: TGCGCCAGCAGTCGGACTAGTTCAGATACGCAGTATTTT. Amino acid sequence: CASSRTSSDTQYF. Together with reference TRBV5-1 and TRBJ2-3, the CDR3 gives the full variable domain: KAGVTQTPRYLIKTRGQQVTLSCSPISGHRSVSWYQQTPGQGLQFLFEYFSETQRNKGNFPGRFSGRQFSNSRSEMNVSTLELGDSALYLCASSRTSSDTQYFGPGTRLTVL.

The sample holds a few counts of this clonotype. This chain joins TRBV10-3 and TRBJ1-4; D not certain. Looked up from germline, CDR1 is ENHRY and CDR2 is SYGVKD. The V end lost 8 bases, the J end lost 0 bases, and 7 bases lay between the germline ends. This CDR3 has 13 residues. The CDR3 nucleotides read TGTGCCATCGGAAGGGCAACTAATGAAAAACTGTTTTTT. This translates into CAIGRATNEKLFF.

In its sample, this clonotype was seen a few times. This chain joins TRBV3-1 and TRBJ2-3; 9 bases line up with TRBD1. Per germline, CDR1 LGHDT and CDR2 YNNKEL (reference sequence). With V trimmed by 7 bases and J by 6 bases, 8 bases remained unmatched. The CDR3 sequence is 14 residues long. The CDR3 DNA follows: TGTGCCAGCACTGGCGGGGACAGGGCGGATACGCAGTATTTT. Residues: CASTGGDRADTQYF.

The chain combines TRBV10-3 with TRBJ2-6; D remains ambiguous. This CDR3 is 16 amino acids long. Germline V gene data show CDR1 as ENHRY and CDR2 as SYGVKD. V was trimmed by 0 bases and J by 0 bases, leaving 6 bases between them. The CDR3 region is CAISESRLSGANVLTF. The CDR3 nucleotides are TGTGCCATCAGTGAGTCACGGCTCTCTGGGGCCAACGTCCTGACTTTC.

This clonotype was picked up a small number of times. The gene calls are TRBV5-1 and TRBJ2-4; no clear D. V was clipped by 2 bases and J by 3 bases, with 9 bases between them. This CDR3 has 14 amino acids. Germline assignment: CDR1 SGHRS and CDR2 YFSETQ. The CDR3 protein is CASSFGDGKNIQYF. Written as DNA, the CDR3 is TGCGCCAGCAGCTTCGGTGACGGCAAAAACATTCAGTACTTC.

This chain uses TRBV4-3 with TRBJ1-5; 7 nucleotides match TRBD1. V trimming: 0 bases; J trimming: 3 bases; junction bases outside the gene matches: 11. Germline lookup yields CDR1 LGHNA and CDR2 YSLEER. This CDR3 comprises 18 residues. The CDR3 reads CASSQDLRAGGNNQPQHF. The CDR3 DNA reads TGCGCCAGCAGCCAAGATCTTCGTGCAGGGGGTAACAATCAGCCCCAGCATTTT.

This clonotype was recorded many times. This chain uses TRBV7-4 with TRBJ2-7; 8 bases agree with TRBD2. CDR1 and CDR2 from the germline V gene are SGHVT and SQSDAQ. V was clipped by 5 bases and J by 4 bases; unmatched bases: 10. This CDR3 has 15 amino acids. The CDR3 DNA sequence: TGTGCCAGCAGCCCGCAGGTCCCTAGCGGGTACGAGCAGTACGTC. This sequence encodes CASSPQVPSGYEQYV.

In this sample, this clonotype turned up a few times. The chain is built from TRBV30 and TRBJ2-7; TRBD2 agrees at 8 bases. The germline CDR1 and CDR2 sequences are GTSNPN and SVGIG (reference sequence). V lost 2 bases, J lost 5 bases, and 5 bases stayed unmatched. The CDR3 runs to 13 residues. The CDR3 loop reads CAWSSGLANEQYF. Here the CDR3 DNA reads TGTGCCTGGAGTTCTGGACTAGCTAACGAGCAGTACTTC.

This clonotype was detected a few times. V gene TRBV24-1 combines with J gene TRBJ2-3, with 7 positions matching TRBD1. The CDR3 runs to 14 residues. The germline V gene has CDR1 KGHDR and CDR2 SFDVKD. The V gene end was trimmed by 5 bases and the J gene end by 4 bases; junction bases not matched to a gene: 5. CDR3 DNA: TGTGCCACCAGTGGTGGGGGACAGCCAGATACGCAGTATTTT. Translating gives CATSGGGQPDTQYF.

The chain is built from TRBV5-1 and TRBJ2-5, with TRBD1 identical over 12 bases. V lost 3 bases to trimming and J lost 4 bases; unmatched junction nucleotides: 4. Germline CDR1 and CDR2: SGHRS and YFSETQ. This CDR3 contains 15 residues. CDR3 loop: CASSSGGQGAETQYF. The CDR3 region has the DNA TGCGCCAGCAGCTCGGGGGGACAGGGGGCAGAGACCCAGTACTTC. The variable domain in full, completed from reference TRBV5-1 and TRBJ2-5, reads KAGVTQTPRYLIKTRGQQVTLSCSPISGHRSVSWYQQTPGQGLQFLFEYFSETQRNKGNFPGRFSGRQFSNSRSEMNVSTLELGDSALYLCASSSGGQGAETQYFGPGTRLLVL.

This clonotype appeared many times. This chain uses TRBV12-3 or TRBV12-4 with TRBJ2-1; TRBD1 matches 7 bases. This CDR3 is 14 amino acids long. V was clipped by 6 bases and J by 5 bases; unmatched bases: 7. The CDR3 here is CASSYRGLDNEQFF. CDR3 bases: TGTGCCAGCAGCTACAGGGGTTTGGACAATGAGCAGTTCTTC.

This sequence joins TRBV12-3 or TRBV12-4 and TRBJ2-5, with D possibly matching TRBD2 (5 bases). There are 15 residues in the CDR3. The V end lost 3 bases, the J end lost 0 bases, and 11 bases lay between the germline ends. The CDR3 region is CASSFRGSDQETQYF. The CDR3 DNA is TGTGCCAGCAGTTTTCGGGGAAGCGACCAAGAGACCCAGTACTTC.

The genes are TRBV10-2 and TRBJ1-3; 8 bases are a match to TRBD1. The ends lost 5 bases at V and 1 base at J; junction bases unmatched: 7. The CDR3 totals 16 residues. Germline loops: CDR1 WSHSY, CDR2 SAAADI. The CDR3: CASSPPRQGSGNTIYF. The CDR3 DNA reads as TGCGCCAGCAGTCCGCCGCGACAGGGGTCTGGAAACACCATATATTTT.

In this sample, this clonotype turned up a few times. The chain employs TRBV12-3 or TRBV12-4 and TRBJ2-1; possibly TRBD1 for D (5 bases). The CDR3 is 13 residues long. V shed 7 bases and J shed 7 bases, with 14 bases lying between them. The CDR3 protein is CASNKIGANEQFF. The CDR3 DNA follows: TGTGCCAGCAATAAGATAGGGGCGAATGAGCAGTTCTTC.

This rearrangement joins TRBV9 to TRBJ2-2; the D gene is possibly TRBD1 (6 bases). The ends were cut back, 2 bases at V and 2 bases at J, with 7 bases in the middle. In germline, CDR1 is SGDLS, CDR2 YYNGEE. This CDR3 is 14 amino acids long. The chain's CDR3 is CASSVTGNTGELFF. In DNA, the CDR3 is TGTGCCAGCAGCGTGACAGGAAACACCGGGGAGCTGTTTTTT. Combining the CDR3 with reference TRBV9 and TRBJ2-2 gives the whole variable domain DSGVTQTPKHLITATGQRVTLRCSPRSGDLSVYWYQQSLDQGLQFLIQYYNGEERAKGNILERFSAQQFPDLHSELNLSSLELGDSALYFCASSVTGNTGELFFGEGSRLTVL.

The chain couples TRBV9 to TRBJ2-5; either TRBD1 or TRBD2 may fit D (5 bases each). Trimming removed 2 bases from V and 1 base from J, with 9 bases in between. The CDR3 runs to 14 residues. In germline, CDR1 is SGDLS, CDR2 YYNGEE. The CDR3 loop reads CASSVGTLQETQYF. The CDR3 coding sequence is TGTGCCAGCAGCGTTGGGACCCTCCAAGAGACCCAGTACTTC.

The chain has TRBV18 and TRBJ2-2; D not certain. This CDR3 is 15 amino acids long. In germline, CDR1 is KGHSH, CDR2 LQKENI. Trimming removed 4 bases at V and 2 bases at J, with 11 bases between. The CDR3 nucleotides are TGTGCCAGCTCACAGGGCAGTACTAACACCGGGGAGCTGTTTTTT. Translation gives CASSQGSTNTGELFF.

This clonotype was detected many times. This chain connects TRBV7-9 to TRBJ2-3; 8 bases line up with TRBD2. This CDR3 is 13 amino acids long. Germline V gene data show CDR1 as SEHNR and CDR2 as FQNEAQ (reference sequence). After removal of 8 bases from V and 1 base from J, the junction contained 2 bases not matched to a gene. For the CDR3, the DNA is TGTGCCAGCGGGACTAGGGGCACAGATACGCAGTATTTT. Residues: CASGTRGTDTQYF.

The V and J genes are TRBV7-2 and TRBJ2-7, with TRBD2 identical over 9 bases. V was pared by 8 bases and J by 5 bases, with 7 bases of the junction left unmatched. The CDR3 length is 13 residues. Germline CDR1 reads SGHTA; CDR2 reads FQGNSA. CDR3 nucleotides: TGTGCCAGCGCGAGAGGCGGGGGGGACGAGCAGTACGTC. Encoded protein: CASARGGGDEQYV.

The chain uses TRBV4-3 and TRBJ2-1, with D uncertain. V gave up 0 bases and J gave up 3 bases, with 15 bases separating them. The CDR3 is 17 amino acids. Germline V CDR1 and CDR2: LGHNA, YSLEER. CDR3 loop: CASSQDPWATDYNEQFF. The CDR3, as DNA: TGCGCCAGCAGCCAAGACCCTTGGGCCACGGACTACAATGAGCAGTTCTTC.

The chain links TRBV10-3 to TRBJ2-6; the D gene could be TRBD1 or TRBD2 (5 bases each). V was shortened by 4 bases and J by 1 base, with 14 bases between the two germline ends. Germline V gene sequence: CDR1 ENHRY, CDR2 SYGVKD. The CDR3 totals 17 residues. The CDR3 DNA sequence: TGTGCCATCAGTGTTAGAGGGGCGCGATCTGGGGCCAACGTCCTGACTTTC. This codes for CAISVRGARSGANVLTF.

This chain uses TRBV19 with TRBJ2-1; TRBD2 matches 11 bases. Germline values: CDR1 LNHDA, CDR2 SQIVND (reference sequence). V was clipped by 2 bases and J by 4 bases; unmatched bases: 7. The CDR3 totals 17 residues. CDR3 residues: CASSILAGGVRYNEQFF. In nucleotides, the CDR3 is TGTGCCAGTAGTATATTAGCGGGGGGGGTCCGTTACAATGAGCAGTTCTTC.

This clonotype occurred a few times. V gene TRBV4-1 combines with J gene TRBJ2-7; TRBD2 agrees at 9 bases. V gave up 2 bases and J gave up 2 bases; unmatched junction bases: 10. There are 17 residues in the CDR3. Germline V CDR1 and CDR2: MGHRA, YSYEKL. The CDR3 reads CASSQPLAGLKAYEQYF. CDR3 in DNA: TGCGCCAGCAGCCAACCACTAGCGGGTCTGAAGGCCTACGAGCAGTACTTC.

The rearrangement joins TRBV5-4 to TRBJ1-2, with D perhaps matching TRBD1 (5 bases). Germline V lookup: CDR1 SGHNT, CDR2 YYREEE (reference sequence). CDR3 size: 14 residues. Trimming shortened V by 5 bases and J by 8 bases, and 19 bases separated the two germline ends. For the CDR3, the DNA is TGTGCCAGCAGATCCGGGACGGCCGGTAGGGGCTACACCTTC. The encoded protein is CASRSGTAGRGYTF. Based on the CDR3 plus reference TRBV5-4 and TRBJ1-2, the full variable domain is ETGVTQSPTHLIKTRGQQVTLRCSSQSGHNTVSWYQQALGQGPQFIFQYYREEENGRGNFPPRFSGLQFPNYSSELNVNALELDDSALYLCASRSGTAGRGYTFGSGTRLTVV.

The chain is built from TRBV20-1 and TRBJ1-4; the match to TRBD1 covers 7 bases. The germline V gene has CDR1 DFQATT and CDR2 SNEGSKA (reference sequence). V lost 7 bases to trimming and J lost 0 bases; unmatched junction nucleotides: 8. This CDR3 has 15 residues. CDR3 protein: CSVRQGPATNEKLFF. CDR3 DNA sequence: TGCAGTGTCCGACAGGGACCCGCAACTAATGAAAAACTGTTTTTT.

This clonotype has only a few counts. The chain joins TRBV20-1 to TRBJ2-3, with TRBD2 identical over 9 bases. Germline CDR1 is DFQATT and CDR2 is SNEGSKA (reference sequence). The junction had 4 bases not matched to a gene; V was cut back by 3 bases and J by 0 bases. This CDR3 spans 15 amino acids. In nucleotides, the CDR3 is TGCAGTGCTAGGACTAGCGGAACTAGCACAGATACGCAGTATTTT. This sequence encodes CSARTSGTSTDTQYF.